One and the same sample provided the 4 T cell receptor beta chains below, sequenced in a study of cytomegalovirus exposure and HLA in healthy donors. The PCR employed 60 Vbeta primers together with 13 Jbeta primers. Using immunoSEQ multiplex PCR, the repertoire was profiled, and TCRdb retains in-frame clones only, with some absent. The sample comprises 150,000 to 200,000 clones, 60% to 85% of which are singletons, and around 1.6% rests with the top ten. Material for sequencing was PBMCs. These receptors were obtained from a young man in good health and CMV-seronegative.

V gene TRBV5-4 combines with J gene TRBJ1-2; 10 nucleotides line up with TRBD1. CDR1 and CDR2 from the germline V gene are SGHNT and YYREEE (reference sequence). Trimming at V came to 3 bases and at J to 10 bases, leaving 6 bases not matched to a gene. The CDR3 extends over 13 amino acids. The CDR3 coding sequence is TGTGCCAGCAGCTCGCGAGGACAGGGGGACTACACCTTC. Its protein product is CASSSRGQGDYTF. The whole variable domain, filled in from reference TRBV5-4 and TRBJ1-2, reads ETGVTQSPTHLIKTRGQQVTLRCSSQSGHNTVSWYQQALGQGPQFIFQYYREEENGRGNFPPRFSGLQFPNYSSELNVNALELDDSALYLCASSSRGQGDYTFGSGTRLTVV.

The rearrangement uses TRBV27 and TRBJ2-7; no definite D call. The CDR3 contains 15 residues. The germline CDR1 and CDR2 sequences are MNHEY and SMNVEV (reference sequence). Deletions cut 0 bases from V and 3 bases from J, with 12 bases between. The CDR3 nucleotides read TGTGCCAGCAGTTTATCGCCGAGAGTCGGCTACGAGCAGTACTTC. This translates into CASSLSPRVGYEQYF.

The rearrangement uses TRBV16 and TRBJ1-1; D perhaps matches TRBD1 (5 bases). The CDR3 has 14 residues. Germline V gives CDR1 KGHSY, CDR2 FQNENV. V lost 3 bases and J lost 10, with 18 bases in between. The CDR3 nucleotides are TGTGCCAGCAGCCAGACTCACAGGTGGTGGGGAGCTTTCTTT. Translated: CASSQTHRWWGAFF.

This clone came up once. Other DNA sequences in this sample translate to the same CDR3. This rearrangement joins TRBV2 to TRBJ1-5; 10 positions agree with TRBD1. Germline V gene sequence: CDR1 SNHLY, CDR2 FYNNEI. The CDR3 consists of 16 residues. V shed 0 bases, J shed 2 bases, and the junction held 1 base outside the gene matches. The CDR3 is CASSEAGTGGNQPQHF. The CDR3, as DNA: TGTGCCAGCAGTGAAGCTGGGACAGGGGGCAATCAGCCCCAGCATTTT.